This record looks at one TCR beta chain sequence and its context. The protocol was immunoSEQ multiplex PCR, while the TCRdb copy is restricted to in-frame clones and leaves out a portion. The sample yields 150,000 to 200,000 clones, 90% to 95% seen once. The record originates from a study of blood T cell repertoires in COVID-19. The sample was peripheral blood. This TCR was recovered from a woman aged 50 to 60 with acute or convalescent COVID-19.

The CDR3 sequence is CASSLEQGIDEQFF. CDR3 coding DNA: TGCGCCAGCAGCTTGGAACAGGGGATTGATGAGCAGTTCTTC. This chain connects TRBV5-1 to TRBJ2-1; 7 bases match TRBD1. CDR1 SGHRS and CDR2 YFSETQ come from the germline V gene. The V segment lost 0 bases and the J segment 8 bases; nucleotides outside the gene matches: 5. The CDR3 contains 14 residues.